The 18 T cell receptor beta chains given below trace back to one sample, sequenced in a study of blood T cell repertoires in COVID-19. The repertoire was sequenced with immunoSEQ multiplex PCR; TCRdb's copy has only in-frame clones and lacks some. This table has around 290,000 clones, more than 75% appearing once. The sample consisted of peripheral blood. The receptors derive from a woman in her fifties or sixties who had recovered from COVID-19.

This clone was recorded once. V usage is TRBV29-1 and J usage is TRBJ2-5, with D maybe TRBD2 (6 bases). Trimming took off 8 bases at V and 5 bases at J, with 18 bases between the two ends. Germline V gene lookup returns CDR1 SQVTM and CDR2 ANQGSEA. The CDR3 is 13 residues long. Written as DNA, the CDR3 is TGCAGCTCGTTAGCGGCCCGCGGGGAGACCCAGTACTTC. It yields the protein CSSLAARGETQYF.

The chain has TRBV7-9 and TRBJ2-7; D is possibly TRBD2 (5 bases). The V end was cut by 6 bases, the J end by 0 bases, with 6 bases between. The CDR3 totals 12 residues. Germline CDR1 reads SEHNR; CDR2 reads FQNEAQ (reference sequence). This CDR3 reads CASRRDSYEQYF. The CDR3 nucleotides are TGTGCCAGCAGACGGGACTCCTACGAGCAGTACTTC.

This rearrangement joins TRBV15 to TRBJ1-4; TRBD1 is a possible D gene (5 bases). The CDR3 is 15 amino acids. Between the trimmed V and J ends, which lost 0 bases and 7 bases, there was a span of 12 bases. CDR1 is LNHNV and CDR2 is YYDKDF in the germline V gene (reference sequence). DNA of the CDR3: TGTGCCACCAGCAGAGATCCCAGGGTGGGTGAAAAACTGTTTTTT. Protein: CATSRDPRVGEKLFF. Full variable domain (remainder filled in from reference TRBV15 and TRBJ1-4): DAMVIQNPRYQVTQFGKPVTLSCSQTLNHNVMYWYQQKSSQAPKLLFHYYDKDFNNEADTPDNFQSRRPNTSFCFLDIRSPGLGDTAMYLCATSRDPRVGEKLFFGSGTQLSVL.

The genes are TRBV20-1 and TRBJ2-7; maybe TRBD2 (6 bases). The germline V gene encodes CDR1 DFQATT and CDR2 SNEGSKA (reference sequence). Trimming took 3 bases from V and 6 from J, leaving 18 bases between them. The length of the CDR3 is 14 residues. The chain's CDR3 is CSASRASVGLEQYF. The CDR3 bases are TGCAGTGCTAGTCGGGCTAGCGTGGGCCTCGAGCAGTACTTC.

CDR3 residues: CASSQTAGTAGTSTF. The CDR3 nucleotides read TGTGCCAGCAGCCAAACCGCCGGGACCGCCGGGACTAGCACCTTC. This chain links TRBV3-1 (or the pseudogene TRBV3-2) with TRBJ1-2, with D tentatively TRBD1 (5 bases). Per the germline V gene, CDR1 is LGHDT and CDR2 is YNNKEL (reference sequence). CDR3 length equals 15 residues. Deletions cut 2 bases from V and 13 bases from J, with 23 bases between.

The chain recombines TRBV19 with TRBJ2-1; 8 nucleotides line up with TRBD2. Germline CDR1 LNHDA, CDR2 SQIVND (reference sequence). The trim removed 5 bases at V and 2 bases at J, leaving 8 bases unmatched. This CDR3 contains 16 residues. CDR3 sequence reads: CASSPGVAGTYNEQFF. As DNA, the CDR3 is TGTGCCAGTAGTCCCGGGGTAGCGGGGACCTACAATGAGCAGTTCTTC. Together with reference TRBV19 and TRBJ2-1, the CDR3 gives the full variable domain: DGGITQSPKYLFRKEGQNVTLSCEQNLNHDAMYWYRQDPGQGLRLIYYSQIVNDFQKGDIAEGYSVSREKKESFPLTVTSAQKNPTAFYLCASSPGVAGTYNEQFFGPGTRLTVL.

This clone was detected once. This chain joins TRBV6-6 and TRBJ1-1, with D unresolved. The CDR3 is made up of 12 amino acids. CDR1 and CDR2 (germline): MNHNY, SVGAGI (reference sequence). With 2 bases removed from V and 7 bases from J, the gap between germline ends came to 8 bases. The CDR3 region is CASSYASGEAFF. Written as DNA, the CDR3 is TGTGCCAGCAGTTACGCGTCTGGTGAAGCTTTCTTT.

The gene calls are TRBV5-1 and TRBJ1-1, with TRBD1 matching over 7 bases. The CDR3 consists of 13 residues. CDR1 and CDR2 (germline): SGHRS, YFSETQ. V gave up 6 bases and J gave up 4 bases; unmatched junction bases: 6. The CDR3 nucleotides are TGCGCCAGCATCTCCCGGGACAGCACTGAAGCTTTCTTT. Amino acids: CASISRDSTEAFF.

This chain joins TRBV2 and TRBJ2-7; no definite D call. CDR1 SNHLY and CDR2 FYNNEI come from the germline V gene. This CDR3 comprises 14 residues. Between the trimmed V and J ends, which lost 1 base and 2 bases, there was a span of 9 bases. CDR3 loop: CASSEGQEPYEQYF. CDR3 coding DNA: TGTGCCAGCAGTGAAGGGCAGGAACCCTACGAGCAGTACTTC.

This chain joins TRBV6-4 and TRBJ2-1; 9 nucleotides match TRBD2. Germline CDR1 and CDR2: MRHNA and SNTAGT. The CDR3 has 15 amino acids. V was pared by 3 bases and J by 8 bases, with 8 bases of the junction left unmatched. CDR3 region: CASSEGLAGSDEQFF. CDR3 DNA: TGTGCCAGCAGTGAAGGGCTAGCGGGATCGGATGAGCAGTTCTTC.

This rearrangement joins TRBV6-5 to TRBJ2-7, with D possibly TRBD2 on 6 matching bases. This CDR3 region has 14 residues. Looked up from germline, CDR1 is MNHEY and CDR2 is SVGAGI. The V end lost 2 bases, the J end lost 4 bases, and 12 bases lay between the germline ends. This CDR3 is CASSYQTEGYEQYF. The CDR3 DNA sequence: TGTGCCAGCAGTTACCAAACGGAGGGATACGAGCAGTACTTC.

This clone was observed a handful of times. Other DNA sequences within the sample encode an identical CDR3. The CDR3 loop is CSARDSYEQYF. In DNA form, the CDR3 reads TGCAGTGCTAGAGACAGCTACGAGCAGTACTTC. V usage is TRBV20-1 and J usage is TRBJ2-7, with no clear D. Trimming stripped 0 bases from V and 3 bases from J, with 3 bases between. CDR3 length: 11 residues. Germline CDR1 and CDR2: DFQATT and SNEGSKA (reference sequence).

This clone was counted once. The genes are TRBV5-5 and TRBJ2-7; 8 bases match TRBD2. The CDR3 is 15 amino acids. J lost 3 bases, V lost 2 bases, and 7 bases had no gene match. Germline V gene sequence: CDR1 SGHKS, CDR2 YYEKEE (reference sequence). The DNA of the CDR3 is TGTGCCAGCAGCTTTTCTGGGACTAGTGGCTACGAGCAGTACTTC. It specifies CASSFSGTSGYEQYF.

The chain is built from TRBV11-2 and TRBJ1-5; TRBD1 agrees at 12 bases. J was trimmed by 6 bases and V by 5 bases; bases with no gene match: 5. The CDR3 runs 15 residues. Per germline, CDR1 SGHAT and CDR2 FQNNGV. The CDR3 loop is CASSPGTGGSQPQHF. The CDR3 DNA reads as TGTGCCAGCAGCCCAGGGACAGGGGGCAGTCAGCCCCAGCATTTT.

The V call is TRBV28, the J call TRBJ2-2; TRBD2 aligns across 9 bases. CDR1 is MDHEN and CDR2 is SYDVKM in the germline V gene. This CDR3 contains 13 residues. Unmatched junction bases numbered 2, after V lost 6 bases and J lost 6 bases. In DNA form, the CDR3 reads TGTGCCAGCAGGCGGGAGGGATCCGGGGAGCTGTTTTTT. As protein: CASRREGSGELFF.

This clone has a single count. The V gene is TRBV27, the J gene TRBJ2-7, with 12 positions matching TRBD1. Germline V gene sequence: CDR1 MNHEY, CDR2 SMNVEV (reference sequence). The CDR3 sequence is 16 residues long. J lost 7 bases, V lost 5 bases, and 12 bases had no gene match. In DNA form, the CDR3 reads TGTGCCAGCAGTGTGGGACAGGGGGCATTAACGGCTGAGCAGTACTTC. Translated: CASSVGQGALTAEQYF.

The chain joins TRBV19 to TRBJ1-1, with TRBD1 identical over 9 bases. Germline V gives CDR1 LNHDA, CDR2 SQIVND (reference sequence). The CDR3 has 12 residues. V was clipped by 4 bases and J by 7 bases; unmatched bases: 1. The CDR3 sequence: CASSTTGGEAFF. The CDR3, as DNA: TGTGCCAGTAGTACGACAGGGGGTGAAGCTTTCTTT.

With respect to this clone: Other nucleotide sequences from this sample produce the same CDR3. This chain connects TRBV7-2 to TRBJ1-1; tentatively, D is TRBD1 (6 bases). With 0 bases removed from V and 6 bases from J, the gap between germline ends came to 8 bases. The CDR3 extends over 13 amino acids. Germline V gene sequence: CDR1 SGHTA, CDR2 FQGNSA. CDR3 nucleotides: TGTGCCAGCAGCTTAGCCCGACAGGCTGAAGCTTTCTTT. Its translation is CASSLARQAEAFF.